These T cell receptor beta chains were read from a single sample in a study of blood T cells in healthy people across ages. TCRdb recomputed calls from the 5' RACE reads with MiXCR, one row per CDR3 protein. The table records approximately 1,000,000 distinct CDR3 sequences, 35% to 50% of them present only once. Sequenced sample: blood. Receptors originate from an older woman in good health. Each CDR3 is given with its conserved first and last residue. A D gene is named only where the DNA matches it firmly.

>12|TRBV15|TRBJ2-4|-
CATSREPGSLYF
>14|TRBV29-1|TRBJ2-3|TRBD1
CSIATGTGTDTQYF
>14|TRBV29-1|TRBJ2-7|-
CSVGFLGQTYEQYF
>14|TRBV12-3/TRBV12-4|TRBJ1-5|-
CASSFQGDNQPQHF
>15|TRBV4-1|TRBJ2-7|-
CASSQDEPGDHEQYF
>17|TRBV4-1|TRBJ2-1|TRBD2
CAGSQASAGADYNEQFF
>15|TRBV2|TRBJ2-2|TRBD2
CASSVAGVGGGELFF
>14|TRBV2|TRBJ1-1|TRBD1
CASTQDRVNTEAFF
>18|TRBV6-5|TRBJ2-7|TRBD2
CASSYTGSGLAGEYEQYF
>15|TRBV28|TRBJ2-5|-
CASSLGLRAQETQYF
>16|TRBV6-5|TRBJ2-3|TRBD1
CASSRLTGLGTDTQYF
>15|TRBV4-1|TRBJ2-1|TRBD2
CASSRREGQVWEQFF
>16|TRBV10-3|TRBJ2-1|-
CAISEPRDSGYNEQFF
>16|TRBV12-3/TRBV12-4|TRBJ1-2|-
CASSLGRGVRSAGCTF
>14|TRBV4-2|TRBJ2-7|-
CASSQAGATYEQYF